One and the same sample provided the 16 T cell receptor beta chains below, sequenced in a study of PD-L1 blockade in urothelial cancer. The method was immunoSEQ multiplex PCR; TCRdb's version includes in-frame clones alone and lacks a portion of them. Of around 30,000 clones in the sample, around 87% were seen once. This specimen was PBMCs, taken around atezolizumab (anti-PD-L1) treatment. Receptors were obtained from a middle-aged man with urothelial cancer.

This chain uses TRBV10-1 with TRBJ2-7, with 10 bases matching TRBD2. This CDR3 contains 17 residues. CDR1 is WNHNN, CDR2 SYGVQD, per germline (reference sequence). The junction had 6 bases not matched to a gene; V was cut back by 0 bases and J by 1 base. CDR3 nucleotide sequence: TGCGCCAGCAGTGAGTCGCGGAGTAGCGGGAGGTCCTACGAGCAGTACTTC. Translation: CASSESRSSGRSYEQYF.

This rearrangement joins TRBV10-1 to TRBJ2-7; TRBD2 aligns across 9 bases. Germline V lookup: CDR1 WNHNN, CDR2 SYGVQD (reference sequence). The junction had 2 bases not matched to a gene; V was cut back by 3 bases and J by 2 bases. CDR3 size: 14 residues. In DNA form, the CDR3 reads TGCGCCAGCAGTGAAGGCGGGAGGGCCTACGAGCAGTACTTC. Translating it yields CASSEGGRAYEQYF.

The chain recombines TRBV9 with TRBJ2-1; possibly TRBD1 for D (6 bases). In germline, CDR1 is SGDLS, CDR2 YYNGEE. V was clipped by 4 bases and J by 0 bases, with 17 bases between them. This CDR3 is 17 amino acids long. For the CDR3, the DNA is TGTGCCAGCAGCTCAAACAGGGAGATAAGCTCCTACAATGAGCAGTTCTTC. It codes for CASSSNREISSYNEQFF. Drawing the rest from reference TRBV9 and TRBJ2-1, the complete variable domain is DSGVTQTPKHLITATGQRVTLRCSPRSGDLSVYWYQQSLDQGLQFLIQYYNGEERAKGNILERFSAQQFPDLHSELNLSSLELGDSALYFCASSSNREISSYNEQFFGPGTRLTVL.

Written as DNA, the CDR3 is TGTGCCAGCAGACCCCCGGGACACAACACCGGGGAGCTGTTTTTT. It specifies CASRPPGHNTGELFF. V gene TRBV7-9 combines with J gene TRBJ2-2; maybe TRBD1 (6 bases). The CDR3 has 15 residues. Germline lookup yields CDR1 SEHNR and CDR2 FQNEAQ (reference sequence). The V end lost 6 bases, the J end lost 2 bases, and 13 bases lay between the germline ends.

The V call is TRBV5-1, the J call TRBJ2-7; possible D gene TRBD2, 6 bases. The CDR3 extends over 13 amino acids. The ends were cut back, 4 bases at V and 7 bases at J, with 15 bases in the middle. Per germline, CDR1 SGHRS and CDR2 YFSETQ. The CDR3 DNA follows: TGCGCCAGCAGCCCAAGACTGGGGGGAGAGCAGTACTTC. Translating gives CASSPRLGGEQYF.

This chain joins TRBV11-2 and TRBJ2-5; a weak D match, TRBD1 (6 bases). The germline V gene has CDR1 SGHAT and CDR2 FQNNGV. V lost 1 base to trimming and J lost 5 bases, with 14 bases between them. This CDR3 comprises 15 residues. The CDR3 loop is CASSLATGMRETQYF. DNA for the CDR3: TGTGCCAGCAGCTTAGCCACAGGGATGAGGGAGACCCAGTACTTC.

V and J are TRBV7-9 and TRBJ2-1, with 10 nucleotides matching TRBD2. The CDR3 extends over 16 amino acids. V lost 5 bases and J lost 6; bases outside the gene matches: 10. From germline, CDR1 is SEHNR and CDR2 FQNEAQ (reference sequence). The CDR3 bases are TGTGCCAGCAGCCGAGTTCTAGCGGGAGTGTCCAATGAGCAGTTCTTC. This gives the protein CASSRVLAGVSNEQFF.

This CDR3 is CASSRERGKYNEQFF. CDR3 DNA sequence: TGTGCCAGCAGCCGCGAGCGGGGGAAATACAATGAGCAGTTCTTC. The genes are TRBV7-9 and TRBJ2-1, with 8 bases lining up with TRBD2. The CDR3 spans 15 residues. V lost 5 bases, J lost 4 bases, and 7 bases stayed unmatched. Germline V gives CDR1 SEHNR, CDR2 FQNEAQ (reference sequence).

This CDR3 reads CASRGQGGSEKLFF. CDR3 nucleotides: TGTGCCAGTAGGGGACAGGGGGGTTCTGAAAAACTGTTTTTT. The chain links TRBV19 to TRBJ1-4; 11 bases align to TRBD1. V lost 6 bases to trimming and J lost 7 bases; unmatched junction nucleotides: 4. Germline CDR1 is LNHDA and CDR2 is SQIVND (reference sequence). The CDR3 runs to 14 residues.

The rearrangement links TRBV21-1 to TRBJ2-7; TRBD1 is the table's D call, not checked against the DNA. TRBV21-1 is a pseudogene locus. This CDR3 is 18 amino acids long. This chain's CDR3 is CASSKPRWETGGRYEQYF. The CDR3, as DNA: TGTGCCAGCAGCAAGCCCCGGTGGGAGACAGGGGGCAGGTACGAGCAGTACTTC.

This clone appeared a few times. The chain is built from TRBV23-1 and TRBJ2-1, with 9 positions matching TRBD2. TRBV23-1 is an ORF, and what it does is uncertain. This CDR3 spans 14 amino acids. V dropped 4 bases and J dropped 8; count of bases not matched to a gene: 6. The CDR3 region has the DNA TGCGCCAGCAGTCGGGCGGGGGGGCCAGATGAGCAGTTCTTC. As protein: CASSRAGGPDEQFF.

This chain joins TRBV7-3 and TRBJ2-1; 7 nucleotides align to TRBD2. Germline V gene sequence: CDR1 SGHTA, CDR2 FQGTGA. This CDR3 has 16 amino acids. The ends lost 2 bases at V and 0 bases at J; junction bases unmatched: 4. In DNA, the CDR3 is TGTGCCAGCAGCTTAGGGGGGGGTGCCTCCTACAATGAGCAGTTCTTC. It encodes CASSLGGGASYNEQFF.

This clone was found once. The V and J genes are TRBV2 and TRBJ2-7, with D unresolved. CDR1 is SNHLY, CDR2 FYNNEI, per germline. V was clipped by 4 bases and J by 3 bases, with 7 bases between them. The CDR3 extends over 12 amino acids. CDR3 in amino acids: CASSGSLYEQYF. In DNA, the CDR3 is TGTGCCAGCAGTGGGAGTCTCTACGAGCAGTACTTC. Looking up the rest from reference TRBV2 and TRBJ2-7 gives the full variable domain: EPEVTQTPSHQVTQMGQEVILRCVPISNHLYFYWYRQILGQKVEFLVSFYNNEISEKSEIFDDQFSVERPDGSNFTLKIRSTKLEDSAMYFCASSGSLYEQYFGPGTRLTVT.

The chain couples TRBV5-1 to TRBJ1-2; maybe TRBD1 (6 bases). V lost 0 bases to trimming and J lost 7 bases, with 19 bases between them. The CDR3 is 16 residues long. Germline lookup yields CDR1 SGHRS and CDR2 YFSETQ. In nucleotides, the CDR3 is TGCGCCAGCAGCTTGGGTGAAACCGGGACAAAGCGTGGCTACACCTTC. Its protein is CASSLGETGTKRGYTF.

This chain links TRBV7-9 with TRBJ2-2; 7 bases are shared with TRBD1. The CDR3 has 15 residues. Per the germline V gene, CDR1 is SEHNR and CDR2 is FQNEAQ (reference sequence). The ends lost 1 base at V and 6 bases at J; junction bases unmatched: 5. The chain's CDR3 is CASSLDRGGAGELFF. DNA of the CDR3: TGTGCCAGCAGCTTAGACAGGGGCGGCGCCGGGGAGCTGTTTTTT.

The chain is built from TRBV6-1 and TRBJ1-3; TRBD1 matches 7 bases. CDR1 is MNHNS, CDR2 SASEGT, per germline. The J segment lost 0 bases and the V segment lost 4 bases, leaving 6 bases of the junction unmatched. The CDR3 consists of 16 residues. The CDR3 sequence is CASSGTGHYSGNTIYF. CDR3 DNA sequence: TGTGCCAGCAGTGGGACAGGCCATTACTCTGGAAACACCATATATTTT.